One sample yielded the 2 T cell receptor beta chains listed below, sequenced in a study of cytomegalovirus exposure and HLA in healthy donors. Amplification used 60 Vbeta primers and 13 Jbeta primers. Method: immunoSEQ multiplex PCR; TCRdb's copy keeps in-frame clones and lacks some. The sample contains around 220,000 clones, under 80% of which appear only once. The sequencing sample was made of PBMCs. The receptors were sampled from a girl aged 2 to 9 in good health and CMV-seronegative.

This clone appeared a few times. The chain joins TRBV2 to TRBJ1-2, with TRBD1 identical over 9 bases. V trimming: 10 bases; J trimming: 0 bases; junction bases outside the gene matches: 12. This CDR3 is 16 amino acids long. CDR1 SNHLY and CDR2 FYNNEI come from the germline V gene. The CDR3 DNA follows: TGTGCCACAGAACCGGGACAGGGATTGACTAACTATGGCTACACCTTC. Its translation: CATEPGQGLTNYGYTF.

V gene TRBV9 combines with J gene TRBJ2-5; TRBD2 agrees at 8 bases. Trimming cost V 0 bases and J 4 bases; bases outside gene matches: 5. The length of the CDR3 is 15 residues. The germline CDR1 and CDR2 sequences are SGDLS and YYNGEE. The DNA of the CDR3 is TGTGCCAGCAGCGTAGCGGGGGGGCCGCGAGAGACCCAGTACTTC. Its protein product is CASSVAGGPRETQYF.